The 24 T cell receptor beta chains presented below share a single source sample, sequenced in a study of blood T cell repertoires in COVID-19. TCRdb keeps only in-frame clones here, not all; method: immunoSEQ multiplex PCR. The sample holds under 95,000 clones; less than 80% are singletons and the top ten take approximately 25%. The sample consisted of peripheral blood. These receptors originate from a man aged 55 to 70 with active or convalescent COVID-19.

The CDR3: CAWKGDRPKAFF. The CDR3 nucleotides read TGTGCCTGGAAAGGGGACAGGCCGAAAGCTTTCTTT. This rearrangement joins TRBV30 to TRBJ1-1; 8 nucleotides agree with TRBD1. The germline gives CDR1 GTSNPN, CDR2 SVGIG (reference sequence). This CDR3 region has 12 residues. Trimming removed 4 bases from V and 9 bases from J; junction bases left unmatched: 7.

The chain combines TRBV2 with TRBJ1-1, with a tentative D call TRBD1 (6 bases). This CDR3 has 13 residues. V was pared by 7 bases and J by 0 bases, with 9 bases between. The germline V gene has CDR1 SNHLY and CDR2 FYNNEI. The CDR3 reads CASTQGMNTEAFF. In nucleotides, the CDR3 is TGTGCCAGCACACAGGGCATGAACACTGAAGCTTTCTTT.

This rearrangement joins TRBV18 to TRBJ2-5; 10 nucleotides agree with TRBD1. This CDR3 comprises 14 residues. Losses at the gene ends were 3 bases for V and 4 bases for J; bases not matched to a gene: 2. The V gene's germline CDR1 is KGHSH and CDR2 LQKENI. The DNA of the CDR3 is TGTGCCAGCTCACCCTGGGACAGGGGAGAGACCCAGTACTTC. Amino acids: CASSPWDRGETQYF.

V gene TRBV11-2 combines with J gene TRBJ1-4; 9 nucleotides match TRBD1. Looked up from germline, CDR1 is SGHAT and CDR2 is FQNNGV. The CDR3 covers 14 residues. V lost 5 bases and J lost 7; bases outside the gene matches: 5. The CDR3 sequence is CASSLGQGSEKLFF. DNA of the CDR3: TGTGCCAGCAGCCTGGGACAGGGTAGTGAAAAACTGTTTTTT.

V is TRBV9 and J is TRBJ2-1; 11 bases agree with TRBD1. The V segment lost 1 base and the J segment 3 bases; nucleotides outside the gene matches: 3. The CDR3 has 16 residues. Germline loops: CDR1 SGDLS, CDR2 YYNGEE. In nucleotides, the CDR3 is TGTGCCAGCAGCGTACTCGGGACAGGGGGCTACAATGAGCAGTTCTTC. This gives the protein CASSVLGTGGYNEQFF.

The J gene is TRBJ2-2, the V gene TRBV30; the D is unclear. Trimming removed 4 bases from V and 0 bases from J, with 6 bases in between. Germline CDR1 is GTSNPN and CDR2 is SVGIG (reference sequence). This CDR3 is built from 13 residues. The CDR3 DNA reads as TGTGCCTGGATTACAGCGAACACCGGGGAGCTGTTTTTT. It specifies CAWITANTGELFF.

The chain is built from TRBV7-3 and TRBJ2-3; possibly TRBD2 for D (6 bases). CDR1 and CDR2 from the germline V gene are SGHTA and FQGTGA. The CDR3 runs to 14 residues. V shed 3 bases and J shed 4 bases, with 11 bases lying between them. The DNA of the CDR3 is TGTGCCAGCAGCTTGGGAGGAATTCCAGATACGCAGTATTTT. Translated, it gives CASSLGGIPDTQYF.

This chain links TRBV6-1 with TRBJ2-1; TRBD1 might be the D (6 bases). CDR3 length: 16 residues. Trimming stripped 4 bases from V and 2 bases from J, with 15 bases between. Germline V gene data show CDR1 as MNHNS and CDR2 as SASEGT. Here the CDR3 DNA reads TGTGCCAGCAGTGTAGGATCAGGGGAGCCCTACAATGAGCAGTTCTTC. Translated: CASSVGSGEPYNEQFF.

This clone was recorded a few times. The chain recombines TRBV5-7 with TRBJ1-2; D call uncertain. TRBV5-7 is given ORF status, its function remaining uncertain. There are 14 residues in the CDR3. V dropped 0 bases and J dropped 0 bases, with 6 bases sitting between them. The CDR3 DNA reads TGTGCCAGCAGCTTGGTACAGACTAACTATGGCTACACCTTC. Protein: CASSLVQTNYGYTF.

The chain couples TRBV24-1 to TRBJ2-6, with D maybe TRBD2 (6 bases). Trimming stripped 4 bases from V and 0 bases from J, with 6 bases between. Germline V gene data show CDR1 as KGHDR and CDR2 as SFDVKD. The CDR3 totals 15 residues. The CDR3: CATSDGGSGANVLTF. The CDR3, as DNA: TGTGCCACCAGTGACGGGGGCTCTGGGGCCAACGTCCTGACTTTC.

J is TRBJ2-2 and V is TRBV19; tentatively, D is TRBD1 (6 bases). CDR3 length: 15 amino acids. Between the trimmed V and J ends, which lost 4 bases and 0 bases, there was a span of 9 bases. In germline, CDR1 is LNHDA, CDR2 SQIVND (reference sequence). The CDR3 loop reads CASSRGTTNTGELFF. The CDR3 DNA follows: TGTGCCAGTAGTAGGGGGACAACGAACACCGGGGAGCTGTTTTTT.

The rearrangement joins TRBV6-1 to TRBJ1-1; no clear D gene. The CDR3 sequence is 11 residues long. The V gene's germline CDR1 is MNHNS and CDR2 SASEGT. V was shortened by 2 bases and J by 10 bases, with 8 bases between the two germline ends. DNA for the CDR3: TGTGCCAGCAGTGAATCAACGGGAGCTTTCTTT. Its protein product is CASSESTGAFF.

This chain joins TRBV9 and TRBJ2-5, with 11 bases lining up with TRBD2. Germline CDR1 and CDR2: SGDLS and YYNGEE. J gave up 5 bases and V 6 bases, and 12 bases lay outside the gene matches. The CDR3 totals 16 residues. The DNA of the CDR3 is TGTGCCAGCATTGGAACTAGCGGGGGCACCAAGGAGACCCAGTACTTC. This encodes CASIGTSGGTKETQYF.

The chain uses TRBV19 and TRBJ2-7, with D perhaps TRBD2 (6 bases). CDR1 and CDR2 (germline): LNHDA, SQIVND (reference sequence). CDR3 size: 14 residues. V was shortened by 3 bases and J by 3 bases, with 12 bases between the two germline ends. Here the CDR3 reads CASSISGQNYEQYF. CDR3 bases: TGTGCCAGTAGTATCAGCGGGCAGAACTACGAGCAGTACTTC. The full variable domain, its missing parts supplied by reference TRBV19 and TRBJ2-7, is DGGITQSPKYLFRKEGQNVTLSCEQNLNHDAMYWYRQDPGQGLRLIYYSQIVNDFQKGDIAEGYSVSREKKESFPLTVTSAQKNPTAFYLCASSISGQNYEQYFGPGTRLTVT.

The J gene is TRBJ2-7, the V gene TRBV5-6; D may be TRBD1 (5 bases). Germline CDR1 and CDR2: SGHDT and YYEEEE. V was pared by 7 bases and J by 6 bases, with 14 bases between. CDR3 size: 12 residues. Here the CDR3 reads CASGNRLSEQYF. The CDR3 bases are TGTGCCAGCGGAAACAGGTTAAGCGAGCAGTACTTC.

The chain is built from TRBV3-1 (or the pseudogene TRBV3-2) and TRBJ2-7, with D uncertain. This CDR3 spans 11 amino acids. V shed 3 bases and J shed 4 bases, with 4 bases lying between them. CDR1 LGHDT and CDR2 YNNKEL come from the germline V gene (reference sequence). Here the CDR3 reads CASSHQYEQYF. CDR3 nucleotides: TGTGCCAGCAGCCACCAATACGAGCAGTACTTC.

The CDR3 nucleotides are TGCGCCAGCAGCCCCCAGGACACAGATACGCAGTATTTT. Its translation: CASSPQDTDTQYF. This chain connects TRBV5-1 to TRBJ2-3; the D is unclear. Trimming stripped 4 bases from V and 2 bases from J, with 8 bases between. CDR3 length: 13 amino acids. The germline V gene has CDR1 SGHRS and CDR2 YFSETQ.

J is TRBJ2-3 and V is TRBV18, with 7 bases fitting TRBD1. The CDR3 has 14 residues. CDR1 and CDR2 (germline): KGHSH, LQKENI. J gave up 5 bases and V 2 bases, and 4 bases lay outside the gene matches. The CDR3 DNA reads TGTGCCAGCTCACCAGAGGGGGCAGTAGATACGCAGTATTTT. It specifies CASSPEGAVDTQYF.

The CDR3 sequence: CASSRRTSEDSYEQYF. The CDR3 coding sequence is TGTGCCAGCAGCCGAAGGACTAGCGAAGACTCCTACGAGCAGTACTTC. V and J are TRBV7-9 and TRBJ2-7; 9 bases align to TRBD2. With V trimmed by 5 bases and J by 0 bases, 8 bases remained unmatched. Germline lookup yields CDR1 SEHNR and CDR2 FQNEAQ (reference sequence). The CDR3 spans 16 residues.

The chain has TRBV12-5 and TRBJ2-5, with 9 bases identical to TRBD1. The CDR3 covers 15 residues. With V trimmed by 5 bases and J by 5 bases, 9 bases remained unmatched. Per germline, CDR1 LGHNT and CDR2 FRNRAP. For the CDR3, the DNA is TGTGCTAGTGGTCAAGGACAGGGGCGCTGGGAGACCCAGTACTTC. Protein: CASGQGQGRWETQYF.

In this sample, this clone turned up a few times. The J gene is TRBJ2-1, the V gene TRBV14; TRBD2 agrees at 7 bases. This CDR3 has 14 residues. Germline assignment: CDR1 SGHDN and CDR2 FVKESK. V lost 1 base and J lost 4; bases outside the gene matches: 1. The CDR3 coding sequence is TGTGCCAGCAGCCAAGCTAGCGGTTACAATGAGCAGTTCTTC. Protein product: CASSQASGYNEQFF.

The chain has TRBV6-6 and TRBJ2-7; no reliable D call. This CDR3 is built from 14 residues. Deletions cut 7 bases from V and 0 bases from J, with 13 bases between. The germline V gene has CDR1 MNHNY and CDR2 SVGAGI (reference sequence). The CDR3: CASMVAASSYEQYF. CDR3 in DNA: TGTGCCAGCATGGTTGCCGCGAGCTCCTACGAGCAGTACTTC.

The rearrangement uses TRBV6-5 and TRBJ2-6; TRBD1 might be the D (5 bases). V was trimmed by 6 bases and J by 4 bases, leaving 10 bases between them. CDR3 length: 14 amino acids. CDR1 is MNHEY and CDR2 is SVGAGI in the germline V gene. The CDR3 DNA reads TGTGCCAGCAGGACAGTGACCGGGGCCAACGTCCTGACTTTC. The encoded protein is CASRTVTGANVLTF.

The CDR3 reads CASSPWTSGADTQYF. The CDR3, as DNA: TGCGCCAGCAGCCCCTGGACTAGCGGTGCGGATACGCAGTATTTT. The chain joins TRBV5-1 to TRBJ2-3; 10 bases map to TRBD2. Looked up from germline, CDR1 is SGHRS and CDR2 is YFSETQ. The CDR3 runs 15 residues. V was clipped by 4 bases and J by 6 bases; unmatched bases: 8.